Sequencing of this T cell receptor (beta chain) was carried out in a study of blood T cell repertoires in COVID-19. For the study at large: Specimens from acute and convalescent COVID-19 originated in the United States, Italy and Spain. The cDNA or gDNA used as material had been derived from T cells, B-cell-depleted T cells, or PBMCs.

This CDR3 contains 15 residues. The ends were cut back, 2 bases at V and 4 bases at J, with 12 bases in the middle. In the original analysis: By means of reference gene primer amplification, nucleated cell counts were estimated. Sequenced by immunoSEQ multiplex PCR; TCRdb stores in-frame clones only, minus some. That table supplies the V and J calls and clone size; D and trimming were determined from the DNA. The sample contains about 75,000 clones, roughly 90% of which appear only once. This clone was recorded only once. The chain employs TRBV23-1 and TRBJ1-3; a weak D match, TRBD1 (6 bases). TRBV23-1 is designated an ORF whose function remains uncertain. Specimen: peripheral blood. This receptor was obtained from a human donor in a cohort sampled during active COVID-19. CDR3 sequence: CASSQPGTGGNTIYF. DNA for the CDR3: TGCGCCAGCAGTCAACCGGGAACAGGGGGAAACACCATATATTTT.